The sequence of this T cell receptor beta chain was determined in a study of Tregs in tolerant kidney transplant recipients. Broader study findings: No direct test of biological reproducibility was done here. Some patients' samples used different primers over time, so nucleotide sequences weren't comparable.

CD4+CD25+CD127- Tregs, CD4+CD25- non-Tregs, CD4 and CD8 cells were sorted. On this clone: Antigen specificity is unknown.

This CDR3 contains 14 residues. The germline V and J ends were trimmed by 3 bases and 6 bases, with 12 bases remaining between them. The germline V gene has CDR1 SGHAT and CDR2 FQNNGV. Sequenced by immunoSEQ multiplex PCR; TCRdb stores in-frame clones only, minus some. Found here are approximately 99,000 clones, 90% of them singletons; the top ten hold 0.3% to 0.4%. The clonotype was recovered from a human donor who received a combined kidney and bone marrow transplant. The rearrangement uses TRBV11-2 and TRBJ2-1; D not resolved. Sequenced material: CD4+ T cells from blood, taken before the transplant. The CDR3 sequence: CASSFEVVANEQFF. The CDR3 DNA reads TGTGCCAGCAGCTTCGAAGTGGTAGCCAATGAGCAGTTCTTC.